The clone carrying this T cell receptor beta chain was counted only a few times. Trimming shortened V by 3 bases and J by 3 bases, and 23 bases separated the two germline ends. The CDR3 loop spans 19 amino acids. The germline CDR1 and CDR2 sequences are LNHNV and YYDKDF (reference sequence). The data are from a study of T-cell memory formation after mild COVID-19. TCRdb reprocessed the 5' RACE reads with MiXCR, giving one entry per CDR3 protein. The repertoire has just over 50,000 distinct CDR3 sequences, roughly a tenth of them found once; the top ten carry 12%. This chain joins TRBV15 and TRBJ2-2; D assignment may be TRBD1 or TRBD2 (5 bases each). This clonotype was sampled from an adult woman who had mild COVID-19 (a few samples of this study predate the infection). Cell type and time point are not known. The source material was PBMCs or a T cell subset sorted from them (not recorded which). CDR3 sequence reads: CATSRRGVWGRRDTGELFF. CDR3 bases: TGTGCCACCAGCAGGAGAGGGGTTTGGGGGAGAAGGGACACCGGGGAGCTGTTTTTT.